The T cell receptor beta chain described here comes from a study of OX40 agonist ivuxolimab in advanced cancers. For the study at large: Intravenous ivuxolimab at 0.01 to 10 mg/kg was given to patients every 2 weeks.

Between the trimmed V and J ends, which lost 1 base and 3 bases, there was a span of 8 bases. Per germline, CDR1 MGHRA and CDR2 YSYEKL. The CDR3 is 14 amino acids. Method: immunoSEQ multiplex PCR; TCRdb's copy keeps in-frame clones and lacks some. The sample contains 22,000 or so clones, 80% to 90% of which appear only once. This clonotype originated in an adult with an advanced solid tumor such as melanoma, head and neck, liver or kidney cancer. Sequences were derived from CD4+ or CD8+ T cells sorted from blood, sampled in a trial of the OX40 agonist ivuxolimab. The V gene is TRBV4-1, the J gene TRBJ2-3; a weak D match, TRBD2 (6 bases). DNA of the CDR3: TGCGCCAGCAGCCAAGTTCGGGGGACAGATACGCAGTATTTT. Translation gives CASSQVRGTDTQYF.